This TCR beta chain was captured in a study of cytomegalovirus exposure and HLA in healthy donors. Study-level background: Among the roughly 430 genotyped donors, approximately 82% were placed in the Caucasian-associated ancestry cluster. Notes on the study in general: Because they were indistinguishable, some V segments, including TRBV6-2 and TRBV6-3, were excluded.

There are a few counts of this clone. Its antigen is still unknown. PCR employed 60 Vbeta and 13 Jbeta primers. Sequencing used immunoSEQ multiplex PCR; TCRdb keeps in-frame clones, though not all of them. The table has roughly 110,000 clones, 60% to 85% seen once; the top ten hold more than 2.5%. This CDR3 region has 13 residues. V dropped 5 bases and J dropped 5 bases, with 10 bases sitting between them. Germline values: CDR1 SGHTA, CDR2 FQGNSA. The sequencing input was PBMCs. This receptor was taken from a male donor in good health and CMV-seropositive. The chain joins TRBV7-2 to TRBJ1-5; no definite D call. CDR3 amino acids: CASSLDTYQPQHF. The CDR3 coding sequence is TGTGCCAGCAGCCTCGACACGTATCAGCCCCAGCATTTT.